The 24 T cell receptor beta chains below were found in one sample sequenced in a study of blood T cell repertoires in COVID-19. Using immunoSEQ multiplex PCR, the repertoire was profiled, and TCRdb retains in-frame clones only, with some absent. Of hundreds of thousands of clones in the sample, over 85% were seen once. Sequences were obtained from PBMCs or T cells enriched from blood (not recorded which). The receptor set was obtained from a man aged 60 to 75 who had recovered from COVID-19.

A few counts support this clone. V usage is TRBV5-1 and J usage is TRBJ1-1; D not resolved. V lost 0 bases and J 6 bases, leaving 15 bases between the germline ends. The CDR3 extends over 15 amino acids. Germline V gives CDR1 SGHRS, CDR2 YFSETQ. As DNA, the CDR3 is TGCGCCAGCAGCTTGGCAAATACAGACACTCCTGAAGCTTTCTTT. It specifies CASSLANTDTPEAFF.

This clone occurred a few times. The CDR3 protein is CASSPWGPPPSYNSPLHF. The CDR3 nucleotides are TGCGCCAGCAGCCCATGGGGGCCCCCCCCCTCCTATAATTCACCCCTCCACTTT. This chain connects TRBV5-1 to TRBJ1-6, with D possibly matching TRBD1 (6 bases). Trimming took 4 bases from V and 0 from J, leaving 17 bases between them. Germline CDR1 SGHRS, CDR2 YFSETQ. The CDR3 length is 18 residues. Full variable domain (outside the CDR3, taken from reference TRBV5-1 and TRBJ1-6): KAGVTQTPRYLIKTRGQQVTLSCSPISGHRSVSWYQQTPGQGLQFLFEYFSETQRNKGNFPGRFSGRQFSNSRSEMNVSTLELGDSALYLCASSPWGPPPSYNSPLHFGNGTRLTVT.

The rearrangement uses TRBV4-1 and TRBJ1-5; D perhaps matches TRBD1 (6 bases). V lost 4 bases, J lost 8 bases, and 18 bases lay in between. In germline, CDR1 is MGHRA, CDR2 YSYEKL. This CDR3 spans 15 amino acids. CDR3 amino acids: CASSPVRDTREPQHF. In nucleotides, the CDR3 is TGCGCCAGCAGCCCAGTCCGGGACACTAGAGAGCCCCAGCATTTT.

This clone was found once. The chain joins TRBV5-1 to TRBJ1-5, with a possible D match to TRBD1 (6 bases). CDR1 and CDR2 from the germline V gene are SGHRS and YFSETQ. V lost 4 bases and J 0 bases, leaving 11 bases between the germline ends. The CDR3 runs 15 residues. DNA of the CDR3: TGCGCCAGCAGCCCGGGGACAAATAGCAATCAGCCCCAGCATTTT. Amino acid sequence: CASSPGTNSNQPQHF. Drawing the rest from reference TRBV5-1 and TRBJ1-5, the complete variable domain is KAGVTQTPRYLIKTRGQQVTLSCSPISGHRSVSWYQQTPGQGLQFLFEYFSETQRNKGNFPGRFSGRQFSNSRSEMNVSTLELGDSALYLCASSPGTNSNQPQHFGDGTRLSIL.

The rearrangement links TRBV18 to TRBJ2-5; D uncertain. Germline CDR1 is KGHSH and CDR2 is LQKENI. V lost 4 bases to trimming and J lost 4 bases, with 4 bases between them. There are 11 residues in the CDR3. In nucleotides, the CDR3 is TGTGCCAGCTCACAGAGAGAGACCCAGTACTTC. It specifies CASSQRETQYF.

The chain employs TRBV3-1 (or the pseudogene TRBV3-2) and TRBJ2-2, with D maybe TRBD2 (5 bases). The CDR3 is 17 residues long. The V gene lost 1 base and the J gene lost 2 bases, with 14 bases spanning the gap. CDR1 LGHDT and CDR2 YNNKEL come from the germline V gene (reference sequence). This CDR3 reads CASSQVYQRGNTGELFF. In nucleotides, the CDR3 is TGTGCCAGCAGCCAAGTGTATCAACGGGGTAACACCGGGGAGCTGTTTTTT.

The rearrangement joins TRBV27 to TRBJ2-7; D is perhaps TRBD1 (5 bases). Per germline, CDR1 MNHEY and CDR2 SMNVEV (reference sequence). The CDR3 is 12 amino acids. V gave up 4 bases and J gave up 10 bases, with 14 bases separating them. The CDR3 sequence is CASSSAGLIQYF. The CDR3 DNA sequence: TGTGCCAGCAGTTCCGCAGGGCTAATACAGTACTTC.

The V call is TRBV7-2, the J call TRBJ2-5, with D perhaps TRBD1 (6 bases). Trimming stripped 1 base from V and 1 base from J, with 13 bases between. The CDR3 contains 16 residues. Germline values: CDR1 SGHTA, CDR2 FQGNSA. CDR3 DNA sequence: TGTGCCAGCAGCTTAGGGACAGCGCAAGTCCAAGAGACCCAGTACTTC. Protein sequence: CASSLGTAQVQETQYF.

CDR3 coding DNA: TGTGCCAGCAGCCCGAGCGGGAGGGGGTATATAGATACGCAGTATTTT. Protein product: CASSPSGRGYIDTQYF. This chain uses TRBV3-1 (or the pseudogene TRBV3-2) with TRBJ2-3; 10 bases match TRBD2. Germline V gene lookup returns CDR1 LGHDT and CDR2 YNNKEL (reference sequence). Trimming removed 4 bases from V and 5 bases from J; junction bases left unmatched: 9. The CDR3 extends over 16 amino acids.

The rearrangement joins TRBV7-2 to TRBJ2-2, with 8 bases that match TRBD1. This CDR3 has 16 residues. In germline, CDR1 is SGHTA, CDR2 FQGNSA. Trimming took 3 bases from V and 6 from J; bases not matched to a gene: 9. CDR3 amino acids: CASSFIPSGGPGELFF. The CDR3, as DNA: TGTGCCAGCAGCTTCATTCCTTCAGGGGGCCCCGGGGAGCTGTTTTTT.

The CDR3 sequence: CASSLSGLAGGSYNEQFF. The CDR3 coding sequence is TGTGCCAGCAGCTTATCGGGACTAGCGGGAGGGTCCTACAATGAGCAGTTCTTC. The V call is TRBV13, the J call TRBJ2-1; 16 bases agree with TRBD2. This CDR3 comprises 18 residues. Germline trimming cut 2 bases from V and 1 base from J; bases unmatched to any gene: 2. Germline assignment: CDR1 PRHDT and CDR2 FYEKMQ (reference sequence).

The V gene is TRBV14, the J gene TRBJ2-5; 10 bases align to TRBD2. The length of the CDR3 is 17 residues. Looked up from germline, CDR1 is SGHDN and CDR2 is FVKESK. V shed 2 bases, J shed 0 bases, and the junction held 6 bases outside the gene matches. CDR3 sequence reads: CASSQYTSGMYQETQYF. Written as DNA, the CDR3 is TGTGCCAGCAGCCAATACACTAGCGGGATGTACCAAGAGACCCAGTACTTC.

J is TRBJ2-2 and V is TRBV5-1; 9 bases are shared with TRBD1. The ends lost 9 bases at V and 0 bases at J; junction bases unmatched: 12. Germline V gives CDR1 SGHRS, CDR2 YFSETQ. This CDR3 is built from 17 residues. CDR3 protein: CATSPGTGKPNTGELFF. CDR3 nucleotides: TGCGCCACCTCTCCCGGGACAGGGAAACCGAACACCGGGGAGCTGTTTTTT.

The V and J genes are TRBV2 and TRBJ2-1; 12 bases align to TRBD2. The CDR3 is 15 residues long. The V segment lost 5 bases and the J segment 5 bases; nucleotides outside the gene matches: 4. CDR1 SNHLY and CDR2 FYNNEI come from the germline V gene. CDR3 coding DNA: TGTGCCAGCAGTAAGACTAGCGGGGGAAACAATGAGCAGTTCTTC. Translated, it gives CASSKTSGGNNEQFF.

The chain carries TRBV18 and TRBJ1-1; possibly TRBD1 for D (6 bases). V lost 4 bases to trimming and J lost 6 bases, with 12 bases between them. CDR1 and CDR2 (germline): KGHSH, LQKENI. The CDR3 consists of 13 residues. In nucleotides, the CDR3 is TGTGCCAGCTCACAAAACGGACAGCCTGAAGCTTTCTTT. Translating it yields CASSQNGQPEAFF.

V usage is TRBV9 and J usage is TRBJ2-7; 7 nucleotides align to TRBD2. The trim removed 0 bases at V and 1 base at J, leaving 4 bases unmatched. The CDR3 consists of 15 residues. Per the germline V gene, CDR1 is SGDLS and CDR2 is YYNGEE. CDR3 protein: CASSVEGSGSYEQYF. The CDR3 nucleotides read TGTGCCAGCAGCGTAGAGGGTAGCGGGTCCTACGAGCAGTACTTC.

CDR3 bases: TGTGCCAGCAGGGGGACAGGGTCTAATGGAAACACCATATATTTT. It specifies CASRGTGSNGNTIYF. The chain recombines TRBV2 with TRBJ1-3, with TRBD1 identical over 9 bases. CDR3 length: 15 residues. CDR1 is SNHLY and CDR2 is FYNNEI in the germline V gene. V lost 6 bases and J lost 3; bases outside the gene matches: 6.

The genes are TRBV30 and TRBJ1-5; D is unresolved. The length of the CDR3 is 16 residues. Trimming took 0 bases from V and 1 from J, leaving 13 bases between them. The germline CDR1 and CDR2 sequences are GTSNPN and SVGIG (reference sequence). CDR3 in amino acids: CAWSVHNLISNQPQHF. The CDR3 DNA reads TGTGCCTGGAGTGTACATAATTTGATCAGCAATCAGCCCCAGCATTTT.

The rearrangement links TRBV7-9 to TRBJ2-5; 7 nucleotides align to TRBD2. Germline trimming cut 11 bases from V and 3 bases from J; bases unmatched to any gene: 15. In germline, CDR1 is SEHNR, CDR2 FQNEAQ (reference sequence). The CDR3 length is 15 residues. The CDR3 DNA reads as TGTGCCGTCGAGGGAGGGGCTAGGGGAAAAGAGACCCAGTACTTC. Protein: CAVEGGARGKETQYF.

The chain combines TRBV30 with TRBJ1-5; the D gene is possibly TRBD1 (5 bases). This CDR3 contains 13 residues. In germline, CDR1 is GTSNPN, CDR2 SVGIG (reference sequence). V was shortened by 0 bases and J by 4 bases, with 7 bases between the two germline ends. This CDR3 is CAWSVGVNQPQHF. The CDR3 nucleotides are TGTGCCTGGAGTGTAGGGGTTAATCAGCCCCAGCATTTT.

The gene calls are TRBV29-1 and TRBJ1-1, with 7 positions matching TRBD1. The germline V gene encodes CDR1 SQVTM and CDR2 ANQGSEA. The ends lost 0 bases at V and 1 base at J; junction bases unmatched: 2. The CDR3 sequence is 14 residues long. The CDR3 region is CSVEERDRNTEAFF. The CDR3 DNA sequence: TGCAGCGTTGAAGAGAGGGACAGGAACACTGAAGCTTTCTTT.

V and J are TRBV7-6 and TRBJ1-6; D is undetermined. The V and J ends lost 2 bases and 6 bases respectively, with 2 bases between them. The CDR3 spans 12 residues. The germline CDR1 and CDR2 sequences are SGHVS and FNYEAQ. CDR3 in amino acids: CASSLLNSPLHF. CDR3 bases: TGTGCCAGCAGCTTACTTAATTCACCCCTCCACTTT.

J is TRBJ1-2 and V is TRBV27, with D perhaps matching TRBD1 (5 bases). Trimming stripped 5 bases from V and 1 base from J, with 17 bases between. The CDR3 runs to 16 residues. Germline V gives CDR1 MNHEY, CDR2 SMNVEV (reference sequence). In DNA, the CDR3 is TGTGCCAGCAGTGTTTCATCCGACAGACTTAACTATGGCTACACCTTC. Translating gives CASSVSSDRLNYGYTF.

The chain joins TRBV7-9 to TRBJ1-2; 9 nucleotides match TRBD1. The CDR3 totals 16 residues. The junction had 8 bases not matched to a gene; V was cut back by 4 bases and J by 2 bases. Per the germline V gene, CDR1 is SEHNR and CDR2 is FQNEAQ (reference sequence). CDR3 amino acids: CASSSTDRGLNYGYTF. The CDR3 DNA sequence: TGTGCCAGCAGCTCGACCGACAGGGGGTTGAACTATGGCTACACCTTC.